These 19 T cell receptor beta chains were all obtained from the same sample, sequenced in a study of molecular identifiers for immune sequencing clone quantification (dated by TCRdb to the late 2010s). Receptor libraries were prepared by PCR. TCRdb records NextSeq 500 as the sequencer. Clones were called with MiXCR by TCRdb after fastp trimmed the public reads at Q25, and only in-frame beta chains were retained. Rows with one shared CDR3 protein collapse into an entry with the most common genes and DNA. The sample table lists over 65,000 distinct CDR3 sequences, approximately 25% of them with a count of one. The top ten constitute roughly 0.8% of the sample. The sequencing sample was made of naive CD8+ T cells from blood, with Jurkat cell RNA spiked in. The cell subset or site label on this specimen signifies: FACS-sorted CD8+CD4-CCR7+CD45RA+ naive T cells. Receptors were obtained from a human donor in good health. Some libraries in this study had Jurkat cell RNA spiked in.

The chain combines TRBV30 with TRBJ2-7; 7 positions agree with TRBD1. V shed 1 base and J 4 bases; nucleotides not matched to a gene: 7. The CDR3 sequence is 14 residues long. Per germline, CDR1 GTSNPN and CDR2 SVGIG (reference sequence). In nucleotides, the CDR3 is TGTGCCTGGAGTGAGGGGGCCGCTAGTTACGAGCAGTACTTC. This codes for CAWSEGAASYEQYF.

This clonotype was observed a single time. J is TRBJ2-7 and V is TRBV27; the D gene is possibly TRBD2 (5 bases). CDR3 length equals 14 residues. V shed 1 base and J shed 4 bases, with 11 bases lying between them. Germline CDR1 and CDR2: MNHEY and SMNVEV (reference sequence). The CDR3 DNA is TGTGCCAGCAGTTTATATTCTGGAGGATACGAGCAGTACTTC. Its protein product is CASSLYSGGYEQYF.

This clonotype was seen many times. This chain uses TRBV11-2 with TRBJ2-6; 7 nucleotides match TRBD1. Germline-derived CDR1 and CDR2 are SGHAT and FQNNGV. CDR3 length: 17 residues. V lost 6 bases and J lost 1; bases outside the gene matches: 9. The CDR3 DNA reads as TGTGCCAGCAGAGGGGGCCCACAGGGGTCTGGGGCCAACGTCCTGACTTTC. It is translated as CASRGGPQGSGANVLTF. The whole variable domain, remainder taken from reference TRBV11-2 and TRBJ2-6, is EAGVAQSPRYKIIEKRQSVAFWCNPISGHATLYWYQQILGQGPKLLIQFQNNGVVDDSQLPKDRFSAERLKGVDSTLKIQPAKLEDSAVYLCASRGGPQGSGANVLTFGAGSRLTVL.

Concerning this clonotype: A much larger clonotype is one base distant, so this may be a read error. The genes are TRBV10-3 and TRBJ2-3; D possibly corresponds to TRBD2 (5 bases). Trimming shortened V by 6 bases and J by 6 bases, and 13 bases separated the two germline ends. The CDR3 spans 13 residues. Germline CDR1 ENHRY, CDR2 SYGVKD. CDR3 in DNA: TGTGCCATCAGCTCATCCGGGATTGATACGCAGTATTTT. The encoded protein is CAISSSGIDTQYF.

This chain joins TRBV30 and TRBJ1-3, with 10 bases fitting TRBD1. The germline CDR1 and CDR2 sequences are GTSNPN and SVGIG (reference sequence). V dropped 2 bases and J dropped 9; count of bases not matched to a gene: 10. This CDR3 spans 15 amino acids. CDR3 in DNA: TGTGCCTGGAGTAAGGGGACAGGGGCCCTCAGCACCATATATTTT. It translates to CAWSKGTGALSTIYF.

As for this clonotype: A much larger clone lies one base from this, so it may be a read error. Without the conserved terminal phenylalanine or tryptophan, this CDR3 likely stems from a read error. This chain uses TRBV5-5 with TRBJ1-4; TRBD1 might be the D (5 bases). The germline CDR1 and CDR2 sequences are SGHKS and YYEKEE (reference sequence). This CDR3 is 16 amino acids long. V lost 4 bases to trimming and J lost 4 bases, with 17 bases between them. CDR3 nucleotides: TGTGCCAGCAGCGGGGACCGAGCCATATTTAATGAAAAACTGTTTTCT. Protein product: CASSGDRAIFNEKLFS.

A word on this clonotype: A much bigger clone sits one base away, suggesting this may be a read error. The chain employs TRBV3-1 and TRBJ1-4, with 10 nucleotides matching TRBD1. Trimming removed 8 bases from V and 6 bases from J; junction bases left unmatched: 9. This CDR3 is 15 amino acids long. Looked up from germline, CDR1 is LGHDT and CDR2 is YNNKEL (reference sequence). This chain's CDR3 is CASGPRQGADEKLFF. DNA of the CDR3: TGTGCCAGCGGCCCCCGACAGGGGGCTGATGAAAAACTGTTTTTT.

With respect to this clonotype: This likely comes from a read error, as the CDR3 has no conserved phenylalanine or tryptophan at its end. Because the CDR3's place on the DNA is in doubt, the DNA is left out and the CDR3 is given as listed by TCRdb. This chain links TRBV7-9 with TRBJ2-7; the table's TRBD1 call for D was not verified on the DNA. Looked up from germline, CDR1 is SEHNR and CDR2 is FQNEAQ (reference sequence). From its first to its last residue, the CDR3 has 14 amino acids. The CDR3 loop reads CASSATGAVDEQCS.

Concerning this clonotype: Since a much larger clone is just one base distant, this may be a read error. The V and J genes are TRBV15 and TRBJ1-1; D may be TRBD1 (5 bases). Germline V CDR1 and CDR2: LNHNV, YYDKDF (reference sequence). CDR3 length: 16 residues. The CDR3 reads CATSRALTEMNTEALF. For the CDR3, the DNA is TGTGCCACCAGCAGAGCCCTGACAGAAATGAACACTGAAGCTCTCTTT.

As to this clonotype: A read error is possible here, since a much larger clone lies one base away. CDR3 in amino acids: CASSHFRTGAPYEQYF. In nucleotides, the CDR3 is TGTGCCAGCAGCCATTTCAGGACAGGGGCCCCCTACGAGCAGTACTTC. V is TRBV7-2 and J is TRBJ2-7, with 9 bases lining up with TRBD1. The V and J ends lost 5 bases and 2 bases, in that order; junction bases with no gene match: 10. CDR3 length equals 16 residues. From germline, CDR1 is SGHTA and CDR2 FQGNSA.

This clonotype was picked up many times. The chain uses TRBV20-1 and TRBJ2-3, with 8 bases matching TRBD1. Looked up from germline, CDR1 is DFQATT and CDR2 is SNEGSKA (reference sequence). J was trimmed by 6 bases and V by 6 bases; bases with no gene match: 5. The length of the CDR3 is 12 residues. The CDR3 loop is CSANDRGDTQYF. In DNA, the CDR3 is TGCAGTGCAAATGACAGGGGTGATACGCAGTATTTT.

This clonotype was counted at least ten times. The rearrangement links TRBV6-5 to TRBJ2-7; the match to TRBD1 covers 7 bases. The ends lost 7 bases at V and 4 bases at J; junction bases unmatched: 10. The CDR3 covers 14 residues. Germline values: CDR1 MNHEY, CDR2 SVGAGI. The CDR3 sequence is CASTQSVTGYEQYF. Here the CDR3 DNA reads TGTGCCAGCACCCAATCTGTGACAGGGTACGAGCAGTACTTC.

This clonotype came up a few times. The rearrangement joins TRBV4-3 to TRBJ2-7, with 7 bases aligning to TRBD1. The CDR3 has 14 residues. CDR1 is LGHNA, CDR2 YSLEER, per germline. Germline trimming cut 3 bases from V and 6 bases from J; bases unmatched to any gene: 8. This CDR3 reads CASSQDRTAFEQYF. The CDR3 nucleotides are TGCGCCAGCAGCCAGGACAGGACGGCGTTCGAGCAGTACTTC.

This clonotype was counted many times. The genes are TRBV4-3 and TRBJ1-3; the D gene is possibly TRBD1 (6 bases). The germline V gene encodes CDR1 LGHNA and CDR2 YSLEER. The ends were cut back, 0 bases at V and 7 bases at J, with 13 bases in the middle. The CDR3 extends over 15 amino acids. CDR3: CASSQDNRAFNTIYF. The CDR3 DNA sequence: TGCGCCAGCAGCCAAGATAACAGGGCTTTCAACACCATATATTTT.

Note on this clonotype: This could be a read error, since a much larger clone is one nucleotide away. Written as DNA, the CDR3 is TGTGCCAACAGTTACTCAATCGTCACTGAAGCTTTCTTT. Amino acid sequence: CANSYSIVTEAFF. The chain has TRBV6-2 or TRBV6-3 and TRBJ1-1; D unclear. The CDR3 has 13 amino acids. Germline V gene lookup returns CDR1 MNHEY and CDR2 SVGEGT.

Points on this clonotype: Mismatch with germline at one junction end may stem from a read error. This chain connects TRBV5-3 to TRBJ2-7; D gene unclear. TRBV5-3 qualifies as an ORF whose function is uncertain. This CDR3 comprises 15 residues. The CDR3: CASSLPPSASYEQYF. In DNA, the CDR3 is TGTGCCAGCAGCTTACCCCCGTCAGCCTCCTACGAGCAGTACTTC.

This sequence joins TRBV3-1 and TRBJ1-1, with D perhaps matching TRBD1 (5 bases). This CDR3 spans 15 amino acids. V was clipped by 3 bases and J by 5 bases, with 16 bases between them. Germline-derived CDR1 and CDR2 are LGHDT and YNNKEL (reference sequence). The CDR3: CASSQALWGRTEAFF. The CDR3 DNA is TGTGCCAGCAGCCAGGCCCTCTGGGGGAGGACTGAAGCTTTCTTT.

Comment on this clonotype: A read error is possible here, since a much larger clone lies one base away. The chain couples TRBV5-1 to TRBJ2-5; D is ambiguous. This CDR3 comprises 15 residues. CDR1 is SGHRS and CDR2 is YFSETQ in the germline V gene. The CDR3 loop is CAGSLARQYQETQYF. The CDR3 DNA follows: TGCGCCGGCAGCTTGGCCAGGCAGTATCAAGAGACCCAGTACTTC.

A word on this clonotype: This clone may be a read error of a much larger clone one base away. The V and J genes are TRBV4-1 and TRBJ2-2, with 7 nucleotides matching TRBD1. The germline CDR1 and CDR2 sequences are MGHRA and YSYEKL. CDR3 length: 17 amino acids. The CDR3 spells CASSQKSLQGFTGEQFF. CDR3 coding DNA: TGCGCCAGCAGCCAGAAATCGTTACAGGGGTTCACCGGGGAGCAGTTTTTT.